The present T cell receptor beta chain was sequenced within a study of T cells in localized non-small cell lung cancer. Broader study findings: A denser population of T cells in blood accompanied longer overall survival. Researchers found a median approximately 55 of the top 100 tumor clones in adjacent lung. Tumor showed lower T cell clonality than uninvolved adjacent lung, where it was highest.

In germline, CDR1 is MNHGY, CDR2 SAAAGT. Trimming cost V 0 bases and J 6 bases, with 6 bases left between them. This CDR3 comprises 12 residues. In this sample, this clone is large. The antigen is undetermined. Assay used: immunoSEQ multiplex PCR; TCRdb lists only in-frame clones, some missing. This table holds a few thousand clones, under 55% found once. The specimen comprised lymph node tissue, sampled before any cancer treatment. The chain has TRBV6-8 and TRBJ2-7; D is uncertain. The source is a woman between 18 and 55 years old with stage I lung adenocarcinoma. In DNA, the CDR3 is TGTGCCAGCAGTTACTCTTCAGCCGAGCAGTACTTC. Translating gives CASSYSSAEQYF.